This T cell receptor beta chain was sequenced for a study of T cell repertoires in cytomegalovirus infection. TCRdb reprocessed the reads with MiXCR, giving one entry per CDR3 protein. The sample lists 400,000 to 600,000 distinct CDR3 sequences, about 44% occurring once. From germline, CDR1 is SGHTA and CDR2 FQGNSA. CDR3 length equals 14 residues. After removal of 3 bases from V and 10 bases from J, the junction contained 9 bases not matched to a gene. As concerns this clonotype: Its specificity is not known.

The chain joins TRBV7-2 to TRBJ2-1; 7 bases are a match to TRBD2. The receptor's source is a human donor in good health (CMV status not recorded). Some clones in this sample may be carry-over from other donors' samples. Sequencing was performed on cultured PBMCs, taken from culture after CMV antigen stimulation. The CDR3 DNA is TGTGCCAGCAGCTTTATGGATGGGACTATGGAGCAGTTCTTC. Its translation: CASSFMDGTMEQFF. The complete variable domain, with remaining parts taken from reference TRBV7-2 and TRBJ2-1, reads GAGVSQSPSNKVTEKGKDVELRCDPISGHTALYWYRQSLGQGLEFLIYFQGNSAPDKSGLPSDRFSAERTGGSVSTLTIQRTQQEDSAVYLCASSFMDGTMEQFFGPGTRLTVL.